This T cell receptor beta chain was captured by sequencing in a study of OX40 agonist ivuxolimab in advanced cancers. Study summary: An anti-OX40 (CD134) antibody with agonistic activity, ivuxolimab, was administered to patients.

Repertoires were generated with immunoSEQ multiplex PCR, while TCRdb's copy carries only in-frame clones and drops some. The repertoire includes around 49,000 clones, approximately 80% of them detected once, and 15% sits in the top ten. This CDR3 region has 11 residues. V lost 3 bases, J lost 5 bases, and 3 bases lay in between. Looked up from germline, CDR1 is SGHNT and CDR2 is YYREEE (reference sequence). The TCR was taken from an adult with an advanced solid tumor such as melanoma, head and neck, liver or kidney cancer. The chain employs TRBV5-4 and TRBJ2-1; the D is unclear. Material: CD4+ or CD8+ T cells sorted from blood, obtained in a trial of the OX40 agonist ivuxolimab. The CDR3 here is CASSSNNEQFF. CDR3 DNA sequence: TGTGCCAGCAGCTCAAACAATGAGCAGTTCTTC. Complete variable domain (other parts from reference TRBV5-4 and TRBJ2-1): ETGVTQSPTHLIKTRGQQVTLRCSSQSGHNTVSWYQQALGQGPQFIFQYYREEENGRGNFPPRFSGLQFPNYSSELNVNALELDDSALYLCASSSNNEQFFGPGTRLTVL.